This T cell receptor beta chain was observed in a study of T-cell reconstitution after alpha-beta-depleted transplantation in children. The study's findings and limits: Alpha-beta T cells about two months after transplant reportedly derived from several hundred expanded graft clones. TCRbeta diversity was high at day 60 in some patients (a result of surviving recipient T cells and thymic progenitors). Once a year had passed after transplant, T-cell counts and diversity came mostly from newly produced T cells.

For TCRbeta, the library was prepared with unique molecular identifiers. TCRdb ran MiXCR on the PCR reads and lists one entry per CDR3 protein. The sample contains about 980,000 distinct CDR3 sequences, around 30% of which appear only once. CDR1 MNHEY and CDR2 SVGAGI come from the germline V gene. The CDR3 runs 14 residues. Trimming cost V 2 bases and J 6 bases, with 13 bases left between them. This clonotype has more than one count but fewer than ten. Its antigen is still unknown. The sequences come from PBMCs, mostly from graft donor cells, collected 360 days after TCRalphabeta/CD19-depleted stem cell transplant. This receptor was identified in a boy under two years old who had a stem cell transplant for SCID, so the T cells may come from the graft donor. The chain carries TRBV6-5 and TRBJ1-1; no clear D gene. CDR3 region: CASSYDGGRAEAFF. The CDR3 DNA is TGTGCCAGCAGTTACGATGGAGGTCGCGCTGAAGCTTTCTTT.